This TCR beta chain appears in the sequencing data of a study of identical twins' blood T cells. Study information: About 50 million reads came from roughly 12 libraries, six alpha, six beta. Study-wide results and caveats: Top TCRbeta clonotypes were shared more with twin than unrelated donors.

With respect to this clonotype: The antigen is not known.

Both ends of each TCR cDNA library bore sample-specific barcodes. In TCRdb, the 5' RACE reads were re-called with MiXCR into one record per CDR3 protein. The sample records 300,000 to 400,000 distinct CDR3 sequences, roughly 27% being singletons. The germline V gene has CDR1 DFQATT and CDR2 SNEGSKA (reference sequence). V lost 6 bases to trimming and J lost 4 bases, with 13 bases between them. The CDR3 is 12 amino acids. Six healthy women, forming three identical twin pairs, donated samples. V and J are TRBV20-1 and TRBJ2-7; tentative D call: TRBD1 (6 bases). Source material: PBMCs. This clonotype was sampled from a woman aged 18-50 years in good health. CDR3 loop: CSATRTGYEQYF. The DNA for the CDR3 is TGCAGTGCGACACGAACAGGGTACGAGCAGTACTTC.